Listed below are T cell receptor beta chains from one sample, sequenced in a study of blood T cell repertoires in COVID-19. The method was immunoSEQ multiplex PCR; TCRdb's version includes in-frame clones alone and lacks a portion of them. The table lists 350,000 to 400,000 clones, more than 70% of them singletons. Sample: PBMCs or T cells enriched from blood (not recorded which). These receptors all stem from a woman in her late teens or twenties who had recovered from COVID-19. Each CDR3 is given with its conserved first and last residue. A D gene is named only where the DNA matches it firmly. Only part of the rows carry a size: once, few, many, or a class if the clone is expanded.

D gene	J gene	clone size	V gene	CDR3 length	CDR3 DNA	CDR3 protein
.	TRBJ1-1	.	TRBV30	12	TGTGCCTGGATACGCGGGAACACTGAAGCTTTCTTT	CAWIRGNTEAFF
.	TRBJ1-3	.	TRBV7-8	14	TGTGCCAGCAGCTTAGTCGTTTCTGGAAACACCATATATTTT	CASSLVVSGNTIYF
.	TRBJ2-7	.	TRBV4-2	16	TGTGCCAGCAGCCAAGAGGTGGGGGGGCACTCCTACGAGCAGTACTTC	CASSQEVGGHSYEQYF
.	TRBJ2-5	.	TRBV12-3/TRBV12-4	11	TGTGCCAGCAGTCCAAAAGAGACCCAGTACTTC	CASSPKETQYF
.	TRBJ1-2	few	TRBV6-5	15	TGTGCCAGCAGCTCACCGAGTTCGGCTAACTATGGCTACACCTTC	CASSSPSSANYGYTF
.	TRBJ2-7	.	TRBV10-3	14	TGTGCCATCAGTGAAGGGACACTGGCCTACGAGCAGTACTTC	CAISEGTLAYEQYF
.	TRBJ2-7	.	TRBV27	14	TGTGCCAGCAGGCGGTCCGGGGGATCCTACGAGCAGTACTTC	CASRRSGGSYEQYF
TRBD1	TRBJ2-2	.	TRBV10-3	18	TGTGCCATCAGTGAGCGAGACCCCACAGGGGAAGGAACCGGGGAGCTGTTTTTT	CAISERDPTGEGTGELFF
.	TRBJ1-4	.	TRBV4-1	15	TGCGCCAGCAGCCAGTGGGGAGGGGGTAATGAAAAACTGTTTTTT	CASSQWGGGNEKLFF
.	TRBJ2-7	.	TRBV6-5	11	TGTGCCAGCAGTTACGGACAACAGCAGTACTTC	CASSYGQQQYF
.	TRBJ1-3	few	TRBV7-9	13	TGTGCCAGGGACGGGCCCGGGGTAAACACCATATATTTT	CARDGPGVNTIYF
.	TRBJ1-2	.	TRBV24-1	13	TGTGCCACCAGTGATTTCTCGGGATATGGCTACACCTTC	CATSDFSGYGYTF
TRBD1	TRBJ2-1	.	TRBV7-3	14	TGTGCCAGCAGCTCCGGGACAGAGTACAATGAGCAGTTCTTC	CASSSGTEYNEQFF
TRBD1	TRBJ1-4	.	TRBV7-9	16	TGTGCCAGCAGCTTAGAACGGGGACAGATTCATGAAAAACTGTTTTTT	CASSLERGQIHEKLFF
TRBD1	TRBJ1-2	.	TRBV24-1	16	TGTGCCACCAGTGATTCAGGGGGAGGTCGTGGATATGGCTACACCTTC	CATSDSGGGRGYGYTF
.	TRBJ1-3	.	TRBV29-1	14	TGCAGCGCCACAAGGGAGGGGTCTGGAAACACCATATATTTT	CSATREGSGNTIYF
TRBD1	TRBJ1-1	.	TRBV11-2	19	TGTGCCAGCAGCTTAGATGGGGGCCCAGGGGGCCTCATGAACACTGAAGCTTTCTTT	CASSLDGGPGGLMNTEAFF
.	TRBJ2-2	.	TRBV9	14	TGTGCCAGCACGGAGCGGCCGAACACCGGGGAGCTGTTTTTT	CASTERPNTGELFF
.	TRBJ1-1	.	TRBV29-1	12	TGCAGCGGCGCGACAGGAGGCGCTGAAGCTTTCTTT	CSGATGGAEAFF
.	TRBJ2-3	medium-sized	TRBV6-5	15	TGTGCCAGCAGAGGGGGGCTAGCGGGCACAGATACGCAGTATTTT	CASRGGLAGTDTQYF
.	TRBJ1-1	.	TRBV2	10	TGTGCCAGCAAGGGGCAGAGTGCTTTCTTT	CASKGQSAFF
.	TRBJ1-1	.	TRBV19	18	TGTGCCAGCAGAAACGCGGGACCCCGGGGATCGGTTCACACTGAAGCTTTCTTT	CASRNAGPRGSVHTEAFF
.	TRBJ2-1	.	TRBV4-1	16	TGCGCCAGCAGCCAAGTAGACATGATCTCCTACAATGAGCAGTTCTTC	CASSQVDMISYNEQFF
.	TRBJ1-1	.	TRBV5-6	15	TGTGCCAGCAGCTTTACCGGGACATTGAACACTGAAGCTTTCTTT	CASSFTGTLNTEAFF
.	TRBJ2-1	.	TRBV7-2	17	TGTGCCAGCAGCTCAGGAAGTAGCCGGGGACACTACAATGAGCAGTTCTTC	CASSSGSSRGHYNEQFF
TRBD1	TRBJ1-1	.	TRBV4-2	15	TGTGCCAGCAGCCAAGAGACAGGGGAATACTCTGAAGCTTTCTTT	CASSQETGEYSEAFF
.	TRBJ1-4	.	TRBV28	13	TGTGCCAGCATCGGCGGGGCTAATGAAAAACTGTTTTTT	CASIGGANEKLFF
.	TRBJ1-6	.	TRBV28	13	TGTGCCAGCAGTATGGGCCGTAATTCACCCCTCCACTTT	CASSMGRNSPLHF
.	TRBJ2-7	.	TRBV11-3	14	TGTGCCAGCAGCTCACGAGGACAGATCTACGAGCAGTACTTC	CASSSRGQIYEQYF
.	TRBJ1-4	.	TRBV3-1/TRBV3-2	14	TGTGCCAGCAGCTTTTGGAGGACTAATGAAAAACTGTTTTTT	CASSFWRTNEKLFF
TRBD1	TRBJ1-2	.	TRBV7-2	14	TGTGCCAGCAGCTTAGTAGGACAGGAGAGTGGCTACACCTTC	CASSLVGQESGYTF